The clone carrying this T cell receptor beta chain was seen only a few times. Its antigen is not known. This sample stems from a study of blood T cells in healthy people across ages. Germline values: CDR1 LGHNA, CDR2 YSLEER. V dropped 0 bases and J dropped 4 bases, with 22 bases sitting between them. The CDR3 contains 19 residues. Broader study findings: Bulk PBMC profiling left naive and antigen-experienced comparisons inconclusive. Total diversity from one million sequenced T cells was likely underestimated.

Alongside a J-beta primer mix, a sample-barcoded 5' primer served in a second PCR lasting about 6 to 11 cycles. Each cDNA molecule received a tag from a template-switch adaptor that had 12 random nucleotides. TCRdb re-called the 5' RACE reads with MiXCR, one entry per CDR3 protein. The sample records around 1,800,000 distinct CDR3 sequences, roughly 43% being singletons. Material for sequencing was blood. The clonotype was recovered from a human donor in good health. The chain is built from TRBV4-3 and TRBJ2-1; D is unclear. CDR3 amino acids: CASSQDLSSGSRPYNEQFF. The DNA for the CDR3 is TGCGCCAGCAGCCAAGATCTTTCCTCCGGGTCAAGACCATACAATGAGCAGTTCTTC.